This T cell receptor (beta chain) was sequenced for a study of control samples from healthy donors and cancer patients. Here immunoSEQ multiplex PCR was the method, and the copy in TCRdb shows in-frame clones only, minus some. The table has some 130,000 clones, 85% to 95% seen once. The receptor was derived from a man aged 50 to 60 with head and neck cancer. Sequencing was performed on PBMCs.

CDR3 in DNA: TGCGCCAGCAGCCAAGACAGGGGGTCCAAAAACATTCAGTACTTC. Encoded protein: CASSQDRGSKNIQYF. The V gene is TRBV4-1, the J gene TRBJ2-4; TRBD1 aligns across 7 bases. With 0 bases clipped from V and 2 bases from J, the junction kept 1 base outside the gene matches. The CDR3 covers 15 residues. CDR1 and CDR2 (germline): MGHRA, YSYEKL.